This entry lists 30 T cell receptor beta chains sequenced from one sample in a study of blood T cell repertoires in COVID-19. The data were produced by immunoSEQ multiplex PCR, yet TCRdb's version contains in-frame clones alone and is incomplete. The profile shows about 270,000 clones, about 88% of them singletons. Material: peripheral blood. These receptors were obtained from a woman aged 70-85 years with COVID-19, enrolled during active disease.

In its sample, this clone was seen once. The chain joins TRBV3-1 (or the pseudogene TRBV3-2) to TRBJ1-6; D perhaps matches TRBD1 (5 bases). V was pared by 3 bases and J by 8 bases, with 11 bases between. The CDR3 has 14 amino acids. CDR1 LGHDT and CDR2 YNNKEL come from the germline V gene (reference sequence). The CDR3 loop is CASSQLEQDSPLHF. DNA for the CDR3: TGTGCCAGCAGCCAGCTAGAACAGGATTCACCCCTCCACTTT.

This chain connects TRBV7-9 to TRBJ2-3; D is perhaps TRBD1 (5 bases). This CDR3 spans 15 amino acids. Germline values: CDR1 SEHNR, CDR2 FQNEAQ (reference sequence). V was trimmed by 3 bases and J by 0 bases, leaving 10 bases between them. The CDR3 DNA follows: TGTGCCAGCAGCTTTTGGACATCAAGCACAGATACGCAGTATTTT. Its translation is CASSFWTSSTDTQYF.

The chain employs TRBV19 and TRBJ2-3; 11 bases map to TRBD1. This CDR3 has 16 amino acids. V trimming: 5 bases; J trimming: 2 bases; junction bases outside the gene matches: 6. Germline lookup yields CDR1 LNHDA and CDR2 SQIVND (reference sequence). CDR3 region: CASSGGTGGPTDTQYF. CDR3 coding DNA: TGTGCCAGTAGTGGAGGGACAGGGGGACCCACAGATACGCAGTATTTT. Full variable domain (remainder filled in from reference TRBV19 and TRBJ2-3): DGGITQSPKYLFRKEGQNVTLSCEQNLNHDAMYWYRQDPGQGLRLIYYSQIVNDFQKGDIAEGYSVSREKKESFPLTVTSAQKNPTAFYLCASSGGTGGPTDTQYFGPGTRLTVL.

In this sample, this clone turned up once. This CDR3 is CASSSPGGSYNEQFF. DNA of the CDR3: TGTGCCAGTAGTTCTCCGGGGGGGTCCTACAATGAGCAGTTCTTC. This chain joins TRBV19 and TRBJ2-1, with TRBD2 matching 8 bases. Germline V gene data show CDR1 as LNHDA and CDR2 as SQIVND (reference sequence). This CDR3 is built from 15 residues. V shed 5 bases and J 1 base; nucleotides not matched to a gene: 4.

V is TRBV5-1 and J is TRBJ1-2; D may be TRBD1 (5 bases). Per the germline V gene, CDR1 is SGHRS and CDR2 is YFSETQ. V lost 0 bases to trimming and J lost 7 bases, with 10 bases between them. This CDR3 spans 13 amino acids. This CDR3 is CASSLDRGIGYTF. CDR3 DNA sequence: TGCGCCAGCAGCTTGGATAGGGGTATTGGCTACACCTTC.

This rearrangement joins TRBV20-1 to TRBJ2-1; D is unresolved. The CDR3 loop spans 14 amino acids. Germline V gene sequence: CDR1 DFQATT, CDR2 SNEGSKA (reference sequence). Trimming removed 3 bases at V and 1 base at J, with 10 bases between. The CDR3 reads CSASGEKSYNEQFF. CDR3 sequence (DNA): TGCAGTGCTAGTGGAGAAAAGTCCTACAATGAGCAGTTCTTC.

The chain recombines TRBV12-3 or TRBV12-4 with TRBJ1-2, with TRBD1 identical over 7 bases. V lost 5 bases, J lost 3 bases, and 3 bases stayed unmatched. The CDR3 extends over 13 amino acids. The CDR3 spells CASSHGQDYGYTF. Written as DNA, the CDR3 is TGTGCCAGCAGTCACGGACAGGACTATGGCTACACCTTC.

CDR3 nucleotide sequence: TGCGCCAGCAGTGACCAGGGAATTAACACTGAAGCTTTCTTT. Its translation is CASSDQGINTEAFF. The chain has TRBV5-1 and TRBJ1-1; perhaps TRBD1 as D (5 bases). Germline loops: CDR1 SGHRS, CDR2 YFSETQ. This CDR3 spans 14 amino acids. Trimming shortened V by 5 bases and J by 2 bases, and 13 bases separated the two germline ends.

V usage is TRBV5-4 and J usage is TRBJ2-3; 7 nucleotides align to TRBD2. This CDR3 has 15 amino acids. Trimming took 3 bases from V and 5 from J; bases not matched to a gene: 9. CDR1 is SGHNT, CDR2 YYREEE, per germline (reference sequence). CDR3 in amino acids: CASSWPPGGLDTQYF. DNA for the CDR3: TGTGCCAGCAGCTGGCCACCCGGGGGGTTAGATACGCAGTATTTT.

This clone was observed a handful of times. The chain couples TRBV25-1 to TRBJ2-7; D is perhaps TRBD1 (5 bases). Between the trimmed V and J ends, which lost 5 bases and 0 bases, there was a span of 11 bases. Germline CDR1 reads MGHDK; CDR2 reads SYGVNS. The CDR3 spans 14 residues. The CDR3 DNA sequence: TGTGCCAGCAGTAAGGACATGAGCTCCTACGAGCAGTACTTC. Translating it yields CASSKDMSSYEQYF.

This sequence joins TRBV6-2 or TRBV6-3 and TRBJ1-2; D might be TRBD1 (5 bases). The germline V gene encodes CDR1 MNHEY and CDR2 SVGEGT. This CDR3 has 16 residues. V lost 2 bases and J lost 13, with 26 bases in between. The CDR3 spells CASSYTGERPTQLPTF. DNA of the CDR3: TGTGCCAGCAGTTACACAGGCGAACGACCGACCCAGTTGCCCACCTTC.

This clone appeared once. The rearrangement joins TRBV7-3 to TRBJ2-3, with D tentatively TRBD2 (5 bases). The CDR3 covers 14 residues. Deletions cut 2 bases from V and 6 bases from J, with 12 bases between. From germline, CDR1 is SGHTA and CDR2 FQGTGA. CDR3 sequence: CASSLGLSLDTQYF. CDR3 nucleotides: TGTGCCAGCAGCTTAGGACTTAGTTTGGATACGCAGTATTTT.

As DNA, the CDR3 is TGTGCCAGCGTAGGCGCCCCGACAGGGATCGGTGGCTACACCTTC. It translates to CASVGAPTGIGGYTF. The V gene is TRBV7-2, the J gene TRBJ1-2, with TRBD1 identical over 7 bases. Germline CDR1 SGHTA, CDR2 FQGNSA. V lost 8 bases to trimming and J lost 7 bases; unmatched junction nucleotides: 16. This CDR3 comprises 15 residues.

This rearrangement joins TRBV27 to TRBJ1-5; D unresolved. This CDR3 comprises 14 residues. Germline assignment: CDR1 MNHEY and CDR2 SMNVEV (reference sequence). The ends were cut back, 5 bases at V and 2 bases at J, with 10 bases in the middle. CDR3: CASSGFGGNQPQHF. In DNA form, the CDR3 reads TGTGCCAGCAGTGGGTTCGGAGGCAATCAGCCCCAGCATTTT.

The chain has TRBV27 and TRBJ1-5; no reliable D call. The CDR3 is made up of 15 amino acids. Trimming took off 4 bases at V and 0 bases at J, with 10 bases between the two ends. CDR1 and CDR2 (germline): MNHEY, SMNVEV (reference sequence). CDR3 residues: CASSSGFYSNQPQHF. For the CDR3, the DNA is TGTGCCAGCAGTTCCGGGTTCTATAGCAATCAGCCCCAGCATTTT.

This chain connects TRBV5-5 to TRBJ1-1; TRBD1 aligns across 8 bases. This CDR3 region has 14 residues. Germline V gene data show CDR1 as SGHKS and CDR2 as YYEKEE (reference sequence). Losses at the gene ends were 0 bases for V and 7 bases for J; bases not matched to a gene: 5. The CDR3 loop reads CASSLGQGILEAFF. The CDR3 DNA reads as TGTGCCAGCAGCTTGGGACAGGGGATTCTTGAAGCTTTCTTT.

This rearrangement joins TRBV7-2 to TRBJ2-5; D is unresolved. Trimming cost V 4 bases and J 1 base, with 10 bases left between them. Looked up from germline, CDR1 is SGHTA and CDR2 is FQGNSA. The CDR3 totals 14 residues. The CDR3 DNA reads TGTGCCAGCAGCTCCTACCTCATCCAAGAGACCCAGTACTTC. This sequence encodes CASSSYLIQETQYF.

This sequence joins TRBV21-1 and TRBJ2-7; the table's D gene call, TRBD2, was not cross checked with the DNA. TRBV21-1 constitutes a pseudogene. The CDR3 has 15 amino acids. CDR3 sequence: CASSTPAGGAHEQYF. The CDR3 nucleotides are TGTGCCAGCAGCACCCCAGCGGGGGGGGCCCACGAGCAGTACTTC.

This chain links TRBV10-3 with TRBJ2-7, with D perhaps TRBD1 (6 bases). CDR1 and CDR2 from the germline V gene are ENHRY and SYGVKD. CDR3 length: 13 residues. Trimming cost V 6 bases and J 3 bases, with 12 bases left between them. The CDR3 protein is CAIRDSHLYEQYF. The CDR3 DNA follows: TGTGCCATCAGGGACAGCCACCTCTACGAGCAGTACTTC.

The chain recombines TRBV24-1 with TRBJ2-5; D possibly corresponds to TRBD2 (5 bases). V gave up 3 bases and J gave up 5 bases, with 18 bases separating them. This CDR3 region has 16 residues. Germline CDR1 reads KGHDR; CDR2 reads SFDVKD. The CDR3, as DNA: TGTGCCACCAGTGATGCGTTGGACTCAGGTGGGGAGACCCAGTACTTC. Amino acid sequence: CATSDALDSGGETQYF.

The rearrangement joins TRBV24-1 to TRBJ2-7, with D hard to call. The germline V gene has CDR1 KGHDR and CDR2 SFDVKD. The CDR3 consists of 11 residues. V lost 3 bases to trimming and J lost 4 bases, with 3 bases between them. The CDR3 is CATSDRYEQYF. Written as DNA, the CDR3 is TGTGCCACCAGTGATCGTTACGAGCAGTACTTC.

This chain connects TRBV2 to TRBJ2-5, with TRBD1 matching over 9 bases. V dropped 7 bases and J dropped 5; count of bases not matched to a gene: 8. CDR1 SNHLY and CDR2 FYNNEI come from the germline V gene. The CDR3 has 14 residues. The CDR3 DNA reads TGTGCCAGCAACCTGGGGACAGGGAAGGAGACCCAGTACTTC. It translates to CASNLGTGKETQYF.

The chain employs TRBV7-2 and TRBJ2-7; no reliable D call. The V end lost 4 bases, the J end lost 3 bases, and 13 bases lay between the germline ends. Germline V CDR1 and CDR2: SGHTA, FQGNSA. This CDR3 is 14 amino acids long. The CDR3 here is CASSSGPPVYEQYF. DNA of the CDR3: TGTGCCAGCAGCTCGGGTCCCCCTGTCTACGAGCAGTACTTC.

This clone occurred many times. This sequence joins TRBV5-6 and TRBJ1-4; TRBD1 matches 11 bases. J was trimmed by 7 bases and V by 0 bases; bases with no gene match: 5. The CDR3 length is 16 residues. Per germline, CDR1 SGHDT and CDR2 YYEEEE. The CDR3 reads CASSLAGGTGGEKLFF. CDR3 in DNA: TGTGCCAGCAGCTTGGCGGGCGGGACAGGGGGTGAAAAACTGTTTTTT.

The rearrangement uses TRBV3-1 (or the pseudogene TRBV3-2) and TRBJ2-5, with 9 bases that match TRBD2. This CDR3 has 17 residues. Germline V gives CDR1 LGHDT, CDR2 YNNKEL (reference sequence). The V gene end was trimmed by 0 bases and the J gene end by 1 base; junction bases not matched to a gene: 6. The CDR3 DNA follows: TGTGCCAGCAGCCAAGATAGGGGACTAGCTCCCCAAGAGACCCAGTACTTC. It specifies CASSQDRGLAPQETQYF.

The chain is built from TRBV18 and TRBJ1-2, with a tentative D call TRBD1 (5 bases). The CDR3 is 13 residues long. With 2 bases removed from V and 3 bases from J, the gap between germline ends came to 7 bases. Germline CDR1 KGHSH, CDR2 LQKENI. CDR3 loop: CASSPGGDYGYTF. The DNA for the CDR3 is TGTGCCAGCTCACCAGGAGGGGACTATGGCTACACCTTC. The whole variable domain, remainder taken from reference TRBV18 and TRBJ1-2, is NAGVMQNPRHLVRRRGQEARLRCSPMKGHSHVYWYRQLPEEGLKFMVYLQKENIIDESGMPKERFSAEFPKEGPSILRIQQVVRGDSAAYFCASSPGGDYGYTFGSGTRLTVV.

A single count supports this clone. This chain joins TRBV28 and TRBJ1-5; D perhaps matches TRBD1 (6 bases). Per germline, CDR1 MDHEN and CDR2 SYDVKM. Trimming took off 2 bases at V and 7 bases at J, with 6 bases between the two ends. The CDR3 covers 12 residues. The CDR3 protein is CASSLTGQPQHF. DNA for the CDR3: TGTGCCAGCAGTTTAACAGGGCAGCCCCAGCATTTT.

The V call is TRBV30, the J call TRBJ1-2; 7 bases map to TRBD1. CDR3 size: 15 residues. After removal of 1 base from V and 4 bases from J, the junction contained 9 bases not matched to a gene. Germline lookup yields CDR1 GTSNPN and CDR2 SVGIG (reference sequence). The CDR3 nucleotides read TGTGCCTGGAGTGGTCCGGGACAGCACACCTATGGCTACACCTTC. Protein product: CAWSGPGQHTYGYTF.

This rearrangement joins TRBV5-1 to TRBJ1-2; 9 bases match TRBD1. J gave up 1 base and V 4 bases, and 11 bases lay outside the gene matches. The CDR3 has 17 amino acids. Germline CDR1 reads SGHRS; CDR2 reads YFSETQ. The CDR3 region has the DNA TGCGCCAGCAGCCTAGAAGACGGGACAGGGATTAACTATGGCTACACCTTC. This sequence encodes CASSLEDGTGINYGYTF. The whole variable domain, filled in from reference TRBV5-1 and TRBJ1-2, reads KAGVTQTPRYLIKTRGQQVTLSCSPISGHRSVSWYQQTPGQGLQFLFEYFSETQRNKGNFPGRFSGRQFSNSRSEMNVSTLELGDSALYLCASSLEDGTGINYGYTFGSGTRLTVV.

The V and J genes are TRBV25-1 and TRBJ1-1; D unresolved. The CDR3 consists of 11 residues. The V end lost 8 bases, the J end lost 5 bases, and 9 bases lay between the germline ends. Germline V gives CDR1 MGHDK, CDR2 SYGVNS. CDR3 sequence (DNA): TGTGCCAGCGGACTCGGTACTGAAGCTTTCTTT. The encoded protein is CASGLGTEAFF.